This note documents a single TCR beta chain sequence. Here immunoSEQ multiplex PCR was the method, and the copy in TCRdb shows in-frame clones only, minus some. The table lists some 50,000 clones, around 89% of them singletons. The sample comes from a study of neoadjuvant nivolumab and ipilimumab in lung cancer. In germline, CDR1 is SGHTA, CDR2 FQGNSA. The CDR3 has 14 residues. V lost 5 bases to trimming and J lost 7 bases, with 17 bases between them. This receptor was taken from an adult with non-small cell lung cancer. Some clones in this sample may be carry-over from other donors' samples. V usage is TRBV7-2 and J usage is TRBJ1-2; possible D gene TRBD1, 5 bases. This specimen consisted of blood, obtained before neoadjuvant nivolumab, alone or with ipilimumab. The CDR3 coding sequence is TGTGCCAGCAGCGGATATGACAGTCCCGGTGGCTACACCTTC. Protein product: CASSGYDSPGGYTF.